This T cell receptor beta chain stems from a study of graft-versus-host responses after intestinal transplantation. Sorting after the reaction isolated proliferating CFSE-low CD3+CD4+ and CD3+CD8+ responders. Germline CDR1 is PRHDT and CDR2 is FYEKMQ (reference sequence). The ends were cut back, 7 bases at V and 0 bases at J, with 13 bases in the middle. This CDR3 has 16 residues. Assay used: immunoSEQ multiplex PCR; TCRdb lists only in-frame clones, some missing. The table lists about 9,700 clones, around 29% of them singletons. The chain employs TRBV13 and TRBJ2-6; possibly TRBD1 for D (5 bases). Sequenced here: alloreactive CD4+ T cells from a mixed lymphocyte reaction culture, sampled before transplantation. Subset meaning: CFSE-low proliferating T cells sorted from roughly six-day pre-transplant mixed lymphocyte reaction (GvH or HvG direction). This sequence originates from a human patient who was an organ donor for intestinal transplantation. The CDR3 DNA follows: TGTGCCAGCAAGCCAGGGTTCCACTCTGGGGCCAACGTCCTGACTTTC. Translation gives CASKPGFHSGANVLTF.